The rows below give T cell receptor beta chains drawn from one sample of a study of T cell repertoires in cytomegalovirus infection. No antigen has been identified for these receptors. TCRdb reprocessed the reads with MiXCR, giving one entry per CDR3 protein. The data hold fewer than 1,000,000 distinct CDR3 sequences, with 31% observed a single time. The sample in question was cultured CD8+ T cells from PBMCs, obtained from culture after CMV antigen stimulation. The receptors come from a human donor in good health (CMV status not recorded). Some clones in this sample may be carry-over from other donors' samples. The CDR3 runs from the conserved cysteine through the conserved F or W. Fields, in order: clone size, V gene, J gene, D gene, CDR3 DNA, CDR3 protein. D genes are given only for firm matches. The size field is filled for only some rows; it gives once, few, many or a size class.

clone size: NA; V gene: TRBV7-2; J gene: TRBJ2-5; D gene: NA; CDR3 DNA: TGTGCCAGCAGCCAGCCCCGGGAGACCCAGTACTTC; CDR3 protein: CASSQPRETQYF
clone size: NA; V gene: TRBV19; J gene: TRBJ1-1; D gene: NA; CDR3 DNA: TGTGCCAGTAGTTTCAACGACAGGAGCGTTGAAGCTTTCTTT; CDR3 protein: CASSFNDRSVEAFF
clone size: NA; V gene: TRBV6-5; J gene: TRBJ1-2; D gene: NA; CDR3 DNA: TGTGCCAGCGGTAACAGAAACTATGGCTACACCTTC; CDR3 protein: CASGNRNYGYTF
clone size: NA; V gene: TRBV2; J gene: TRBJ2-2; D gene: TRBD2; CDR3 DNA: TGTGCCAGCAGCTCCGGGACTAGCGTGTTTGCGAACACCGGGGAGCTGTTTTTT; CDR3 protein: CASSSGTSVFANTGELFF
clone size: few; V gene: TRBV4-3; J gene: TRBJ1-1; D gene: NA; CDR3 DNA: TGCGCCAGCAGCCAAGACCCTCGGGACCGACCTAGCAGCACTGAAGCTTTCTTT; CDR3 protein: CASSQDPRDRPSSTEAFF
clone size: NA; V gene: TRBV4-2; J gene: TRBJ2-1; D gene: NA; CDR3 DNA: TGTGCCAGCAGCCAAGTGGCCGGGGGCGGGGGTGTAAATGAGCAGTTCTTC; CDR3 protein: CASSQVAGGGGVNEQFF
clone size: few; V gene: TRBV6-5; J gene: TRBJ2-5; D gene: TRBD1; CDR3 DNA: TGTGCCAGCAGAAGGGGGCGGAATCAAGAGACCCAGTACTTC; CDR3 protein: CASRRGRNQETQYF
clone size: few; V gene: TRBV6-2/TRBV6-3; J gene: TRBJ2-2; D gene: TRBD1; CDR3 DNA: TGTGCCAGCAGTTTTGACAGGGCCAGGGACACCGGGGAGCTGTTTTTT; CDR3 protein: CASSFDRARDTGELFF
clone size: NA; V gene: TRBV6-8; J gene: TRBJ1-5; D gene: TRBD1; CDR3 DNA: TGTGCCAGCTTATCTGCAGACAGGGCAGATCAGCCCCAGCATTTT; CDR3 protein: CASLSADRADQPQHF
clone size: NA; V gene: TRBV27; J gene: TRBJ2-7; D gene: NA; CDR3 DNA: TGTGCCAGCAGTTTATCGCTCGATACTAGCTCCTACGAGCAGTACTTC; CDR3 protein: CASSLSLDTSSYEQYF
clone size: NA; V gene: TRBV27; J gene: TRBJ2-2; D gene: NA; CDR3 DNA: TGTGCCAGCAGTTTATCGATCGTGATTAACACCGGGGAGCTGTTTTTT; CDR3 protein: CASSLSIVINTGELFF
clone size: NA; V gene: TRBV27; J gene: TRBJ2-3; D gene: TRBD2; CDR3 DNA: TGTGCCAGCAGCACGACGCAGAGCCCTCTAGCGGGGGGGCGTCATACGCAGTATTTT; CDR3 protein: CASSTTQSPLAGGRHTQYF
clone size: few; V gene: TRBV15; J gene: TRBJ1-1; D gene: TRBD1; CDR3 DNA: TGTGCCACCAGCAGCCCGAGGGGGCAGGACACTGAAGCTTTCTTT; CDR3 protein: CATSSPRGQDTEAFF
clone size: NA; V gene: TRBV7-9; J gene: TRBJ2-2; D gene: TRBD2; CDR3 DNA: TGTGCCATCCTCCAGCAGGAGCGGGGAACCGGGGAGCTGTTTTTT; CDR3 protein: CAILQQERGTGELFF
clone size: few; V gene: TRBV27; J gene: TRBJ1-1; D gene: TRBD1; CDR3 DNA: TGTGCCAGCAGTTTATCCAGCAGGGGGCCTGAAGCTTTCTTT; CDR3 protein: CASSLSSRGPEAFF
clone size: NA; V gene: TRBV19; J gene: TRBJ2-1; D gene: TRBD2; CDR3 DNA: TGTGCCAGCAACGACGGGGGGGTTGCGTACAATGAGCAGTTCTTC; CDR3 protein: CASNDGGVAYNEQFF
clone size: few; V gene: TRBV12-3/TRBV12-4; J gene: TRBJ1-2; D gene: NA; CDR3 DNA: TGTGCCAGCAGCCCGACAGAGACGTATGGCTACACCTTC; CDR3 protein: CASSPTETYGYTF
clone size: few; V gene: TRBV11-2; J gene: TRBJ2-2; D gene: NA; CDR3 DNA: TGTGCCAGCAGCTTATGGAACTTGAACACCGGGGAGCTGTTTTTT; CDR3 protein: CASSLWNLNTGELFF
clone size: NA; V gene: TRBV6-5; J gene: TRBJ1-1; D gene: NA; CDR3 DNA: TGTGCCAGCAGTTTGACGGAGATGAACACTGAAGCTTTCTTT; CDR3 protein: CASSLTEMNTEAFF
clone size: NA; V gene: TRBV20-1; J gene: TRBJ2-1; D gene: NA; CDR3 DNA: TGCAGTGCCGAGGGGGGGCCTGAGCAGTTCTTC; CDR3 protein: CSAEGGPEQFF
clone size: NA; V gene: TRBV20-1; J gene: TRBJ2-7; D gene: NA; CDR3 DNA: TGCAGTGCTAGAGCGGGCGAGAGGTACGAGCAGTACTTC; CDR3 protein: CSARAGERYEQYF
clone size: NA; V gene: TRBV15; J gene: TRBJ2-3; D gene: NA; CDR3 DNA: TGTGCCACCAGCAGAGGTGGGGGTTCAGATACGCAGTATTTT; CDR3 protein: CATSRGGGSDTQYF